The text below deals with one T cell receptor (beta chain). Here immunoSEQ multiplex PCR was the method, and the copy in TCRdb shows in-frame clones only, minus some. The profile covers 50,000 to 75,000 clones, with roughly nine tenths appearing a single time and approximately 1.4% taken by the ten largest. This record belongs to a study of T cell changes during pregnancy in multiple sclerosis. This CDR3 spans 13 amino acids. Trimming removed 3 bases at V and 2 bases at J, with 7 bases between. The germline gives CDR1 SGHNT, CDR2 YENEEA. The chain carries TRBV11-3 and TRBJ2-5; D is possibly TRBD1 (5 bases). The TCR was taken from a female donor in good health, enrolled as a control in a pregnancy study. The starting material was peripheral blood, obtained after pregnancy. The CDR3 bases are TGTGCCAGCAGCTTCCAGGGACAAGAGACCCAGTACTTC. Protein product: CASSFQGQETQYF.